These T cell receptor beta chains were read from a single sample in a study of CD4 and CD8 cells across lung adenocarcinoma regions. TCRdb processed the PCR reads anew with MiXCR; each CDR3 protein has one entry. The table has several thousand distinct CDR3 sequences, approximately 55% seen once; the top ten hold roughly 48%. The sample consisted of CD8+ T cells from the margin of a lung tumor. The receptors here all came from a female donor with lung adenocarcinoma. The CD4 and CD8 labels of this study may be unreliable. The CDR3 runs from the conserved cysteine through the conserved F or W. A D gene is named only where the DNA matches it firmly. Not every row has a clone size; where given, it reads once, few, many or a size class.

abundance,j_gene,v_gene,d_gene,CDR3nt,CDR3aa
once,TRBJ2-1,TRBV9,NA,TGTGCCAGCAGCGTAGTAACACGCTACAATGAGCAGTTCTTC,CASSVVTRYNEQFF
medium-sized,TRBJ2-1,TRBV7-2,TRBD2,TGTGCCAGCAGCCCCGACGGGGGACTAGCGGGTAAAAAGCAGTTCTTC,CASSPDGGLAGKKQFF
many,TRBJ1-2,TRBV6-1,NA,TGTGCCAGCAGTGAAGCGGGAGGGATGGGTGGCTACACCTTC,CASSEAGGMGGYTF
NA,TRBJ2-7,TRBV6-1,TRBD2,TGTGCCAGCAGAGATTTCGGGACTAGTATTTACGAGCAGTACTTC,CASRDFGTSIYEQYF
NA,TRBJ2-3,TRBV6-1,NA,TGTGCCAGCAGGAGGGCGGAAACCCCTACGCAGTATTTT,CASRRAETPTQYF
few,TRBJ2-2,TRBV4-1,TRBD2,TGCGCCAGCAGCCAAGTCCCCCCCACGGGACTAGCATTATCACGCGGGGAGCTGTTTTTT,CASSQVPPTGLALSRGELFF
NA,TRBJ2-5,TRBV7-2,TRBD2,TGTGCCAGCAGCTTTGGACTAGCGGGAGGGAGAGAGACCCAGTACTTC,CASSFGLAGGRETQYF
NA,TRBJ2-3,TRBV27,NA,TGTGCCAGCAGTCTGCGCGGGGGCCGAGGACAAGATACCCAGTATTTT,CASSLRGGRGQDTQYF
many,TRBJ1-6,TRBV27,TRBD1,TGTGCCAGCGGGGGACAGGTTTATTCACCCCTCCACTTT,CASGGQVYSPLHF
large,TRBJ2-1,TRBV10-1,NA,TGCGCCAACGAAATTACAGGGTTTGAGCAGTTCTTC,CANEITGFEQFF
few,TRBJ2-3,TRBV14,TRBD1,TGTGCCAGCAGCCACCTCCCGTCGACAGGGAATAAGGATACGCAGTATTTT,CASSHLPSTGNKDTQYF
many,TRBJ2-6,TRBV10-2,NA,TGCGCCAGCAGGGGGGGCCCCAGGGACTCTGGGGCCAACGTCCTGACTTTC,CASRGGPRDSGANVLTF
medium-sized,TRBJ2-3,TRBV6-1,NA,TGTGCCAGCAGTGATTCAGGAGATACGCAGTATTTT,CASSDSGDTQYF
few,TRBJ1-1,TRBV14,NA,TGTGCCAGCAGCCAACAGGAGCTGGGAGGCACTGAAGCTTTCTTT,CASSQQELGGTEAFF
NA,TRBJ2-3,TRBV6-1,TRBD1,TGTGCCAGCAGTGTTGACAGGGCCACAGATACGCAGTATTTT,CASSVDRATDTQYF
NA,TRBJ2-2,TRBV4-1,TRBD1,TGCGCCAGCAGCCAAGATCCGGGACAGGGATTGTTAACCGGGGAGCTGTTTTTT,CASSQDPGQGLLTGELFF
many,TRBJ2-7,TRBV27,NA,TGTGCCAGCAGTTTTGGTAGGGGGTACTACGAGCAGTACTTC,CASSFGRGYYEQYF
NA,TRBJ2-2,TRBV6-1,NA,TGTGCCAGCCAGGGGGGGCGATTTTCCGGGGAGCTGTTTTTT,CASQGGRFSGELFF
NA,TRBJ2-5,TRBV6-1,NA,TGTGCCAGCTCTCGGCTTCAACAAGAGACCCAGTACTTC,CASSRLQQETQYF
once,TRBJ2-5,TRBV20-1,TRBD1,TGCAGTGCTAGAGATATACAGGGGGCTGCGGAGACCCAGTACTTC,CSARDIQGAAETQYF
NA,TRBJ2-7,TRBV6-1,NA,TGTGCCAGCCGTCGCTACGGGCTGGGAGCCACAGATACGCAGTACTTC,CASRRYGLGATDTQYF
medium-sized,TRBJ2-3,TRBV6-5,NA,TGTGCCAGCAGTTACTCGGGAGGTGGGGATACGCAGTATTTT,CASSYSGGGDTQYF
NA,TRBJ2-4,TRBV27,NA,TGTGCCAGCAGTGCCCGGGGACTGGGAGCCAAAAATACGCAGTACTTC,CASSARGLGAKNTQYF
NA,TRBJ2-1,TRBV27,TRBD1,TGTGCCAGCAGTTCGCCGGGACAGGGGTACAATGAGCAGTTCTTC,CASSSPGQGYNEQFF
NA,TRBJ2-3,TRBV6-2/TRBV6-3,TRBD2,TGTGCCAGCAGACCCTCGGGACTAGCGGGGACCTATAGCACAGATACGCAGTATTTT,CASRPSGLAGTYSTDTQYF
NA,TRBJ1-3,TRBV5-3,NA,TGTGCCAGAACCGGGGCTCTTTTCTCTGGAAACACCATATATTTT,CARTGALFSGNTIYF
NA,TRBJ2-3,TRBV27,TRBD1,TGTGCCAGCAGCAGAACCCAGAGACAGGGTGCAGATACGCAGTATTTT,CASSRTQRQGADTQYF
NA,TRBJ1-2,TRBV6-1,TRBD1,TGTGCCAGCAGAGATGGGACAGGGGGCGGAGGCTACACCTTC,CASRDGTGGGGYTF
NA,TRBJ2-1,TRBV27,NA,NA,CASRQGEYGYTFGSGTSGTYEQFF
NA,TRBJ2-5,TRBV27,NA,TGTGCCAGCAGGCACGGGGTAGGAGACACAGAGACGCAGTACTTC,CASRHGVGDTETQYF
NA,TRBJ2-2,TRBV14,TRBD2,TGTGCCAGCAGCCCGCCTCTTGCCCGACTAGCGGGATCCGGGGAGCTGTTTTTT,CASSPPLARLAGSGELFF
NA,TRBJ2-4,TRBV6-1,TRBD1,TGTGCCAGCGGGCGGCTCCGGGACAGTGACCAAGAGATCCAGTACTTC,CASGRLRDSDQEIQYF
medium-sized,TRBJ2-3,TRBV6-1,NA,TGTGCCAGCAGTGAAACGGCAGGTCAAGATACGCAGTATTTT,CASSETAGQDTQYF